The present entry profiles one TCR beta chain with its context. The V end was cut by 3 bases, the J end by 6 bases, with 11 bases between. The CDR3 has 13 residues. The germline V gene has CDR1 KGHSH and CDR2 LQKENI. This sample was included in a study of blood T cell repertoires in COVID-19. Study-level background: Samples came from the United States, Italy and Spain, spanning acute and convalescent COVID-19. Sources were T cells, B-cell-depleted T cells, or PBMCs; the material itself was cDNA or gDNA.

The table came from immunoSEQ multiplex PCR; TCRdb's copy has only in-frame clones and leaves some out. Of about 21,000 clones in the sample, less than 85% were seen once. The chain couples TRBV18 to TRBJ2-5; D perhaps matches TRBD1 (6 bases). The receptor was derived from a man older than 75 with acute or convalescent COVID-19. The sample taken for sequencing was peripheral blood. CDR3 coding DNA: TGTGCCAGCTCACCCCTAGGGGGACAGACCCAGTACTTC. As protein: CASSPLGGQTQYF.